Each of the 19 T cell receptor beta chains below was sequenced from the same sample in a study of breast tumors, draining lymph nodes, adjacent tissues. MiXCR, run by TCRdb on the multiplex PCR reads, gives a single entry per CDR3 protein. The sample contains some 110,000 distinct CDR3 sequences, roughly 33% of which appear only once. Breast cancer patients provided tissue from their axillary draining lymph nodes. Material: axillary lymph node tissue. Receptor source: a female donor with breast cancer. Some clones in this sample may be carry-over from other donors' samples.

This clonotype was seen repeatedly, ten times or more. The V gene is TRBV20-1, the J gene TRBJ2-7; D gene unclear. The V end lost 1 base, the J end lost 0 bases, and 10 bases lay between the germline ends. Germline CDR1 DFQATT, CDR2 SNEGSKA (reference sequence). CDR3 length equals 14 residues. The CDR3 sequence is CSARGVHSSYEQYF. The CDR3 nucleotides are TGCAGTGCTAGAGGGGTCCACTCCTCCTACGAGCAGTACTTC.

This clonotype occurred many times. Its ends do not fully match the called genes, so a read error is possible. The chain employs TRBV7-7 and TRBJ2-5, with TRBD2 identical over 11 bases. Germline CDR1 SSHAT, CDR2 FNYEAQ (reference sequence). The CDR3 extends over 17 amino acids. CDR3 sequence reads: CASSLGSLAGGEETQYF. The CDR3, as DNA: TGTGCTAGCAGCTTAGGATCTCTAGCGGGAGGTGAAGAGACCCAGTACTTC.

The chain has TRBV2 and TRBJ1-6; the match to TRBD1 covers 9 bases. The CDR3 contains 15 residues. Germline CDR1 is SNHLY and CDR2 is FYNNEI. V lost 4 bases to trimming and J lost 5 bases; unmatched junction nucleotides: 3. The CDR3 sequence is CASSGQGGNNSPLHF. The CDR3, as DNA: TGTGCCAGCAGTGGACAGGGGGGGAATAATTCACCCCTCCACTTT.

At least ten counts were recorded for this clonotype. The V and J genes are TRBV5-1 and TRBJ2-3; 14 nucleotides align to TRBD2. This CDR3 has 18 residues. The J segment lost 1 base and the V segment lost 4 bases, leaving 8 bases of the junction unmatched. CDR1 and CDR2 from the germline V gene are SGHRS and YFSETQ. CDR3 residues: CASSPGLAGAGGTDTQYF. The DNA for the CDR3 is TGCGCCAGCAGCCCGGGACTAGCGGGGGCCGGGGGCACAGATACGCAGTATTTT.

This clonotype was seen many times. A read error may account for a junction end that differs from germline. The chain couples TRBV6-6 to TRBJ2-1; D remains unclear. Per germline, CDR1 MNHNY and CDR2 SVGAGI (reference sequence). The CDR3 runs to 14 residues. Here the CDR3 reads CASSHSKGYNEQFF. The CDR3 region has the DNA TGTGCCAGCAGTCACTCGAAGGGTTACAATGAGCAGTTCTTC.

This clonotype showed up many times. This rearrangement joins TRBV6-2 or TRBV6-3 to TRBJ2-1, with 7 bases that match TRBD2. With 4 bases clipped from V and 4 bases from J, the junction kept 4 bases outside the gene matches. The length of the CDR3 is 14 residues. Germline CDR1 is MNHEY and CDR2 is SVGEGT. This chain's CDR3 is CASSWGGSYNEQFF. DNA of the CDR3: TGTGCCAGCAGTTGGGGCGGGAGTTACAATGAGCAGTTCTTC.

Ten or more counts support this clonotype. The CDR3 is CANSRAEGANSPLHF. The CDR3 DNA is TGTGCCAACTCGCGGGCTGAGGGGGCGAATTCACCCCTCCACTTT. The chain couples TRBV2 to TRBJ1-6; 7 nucleotides align to TRBD1. Unmatched junction bases numbered 13, after V lost 10 bases and J lost 7 bases. The CDR3 extends over 15 amino acids. CDR1 and CDR2 (germline): SNHLY, FYNNEI.

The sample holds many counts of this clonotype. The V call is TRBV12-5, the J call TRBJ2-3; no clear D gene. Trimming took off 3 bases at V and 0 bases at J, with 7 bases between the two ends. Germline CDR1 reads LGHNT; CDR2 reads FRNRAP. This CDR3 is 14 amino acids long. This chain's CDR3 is CASGFSGSTDTQYF. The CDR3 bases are TGTGCTAGTGGTTTTAGTGGAAGCACAGATACGCAGTATTTT. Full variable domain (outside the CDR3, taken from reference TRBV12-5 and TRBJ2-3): DARVTQTPRHKVTEMGQEVTMRCQPILGHNTVFWYRQTMMQGLELLAYFRNRAPLDDSGMPKDRFSAEMPDATLATLKIQPSEPRDSAVYFCASGFSGSTDTQYFGPGTRLTVL.

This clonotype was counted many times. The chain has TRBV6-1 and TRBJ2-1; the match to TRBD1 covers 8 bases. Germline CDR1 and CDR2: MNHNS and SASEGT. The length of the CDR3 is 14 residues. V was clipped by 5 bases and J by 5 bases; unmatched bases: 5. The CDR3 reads CASSRDRGNNEQFF. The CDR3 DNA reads TGTGCCAGCAGTCGAGACAGGGGCAACAATGAGCAGTTCTTC.

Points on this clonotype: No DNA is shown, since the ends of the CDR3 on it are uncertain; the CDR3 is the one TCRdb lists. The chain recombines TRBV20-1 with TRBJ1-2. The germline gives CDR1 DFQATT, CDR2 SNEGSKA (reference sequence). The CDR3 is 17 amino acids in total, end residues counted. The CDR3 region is CSARWNSYEQYFGPRTF.

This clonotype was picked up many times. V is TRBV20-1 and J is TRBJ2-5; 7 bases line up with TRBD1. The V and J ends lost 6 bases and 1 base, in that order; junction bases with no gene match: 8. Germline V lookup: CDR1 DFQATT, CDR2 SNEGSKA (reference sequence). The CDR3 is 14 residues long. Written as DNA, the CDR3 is TGCAGTGCCCAAAACAGGGGCCTCCAAGAGACCCAGTACTTC. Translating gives CSAQNRGLQETQYF.

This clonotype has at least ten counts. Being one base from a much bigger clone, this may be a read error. This chain's CDR3 is CSARDPLIEAF. CDR3 DNA: TGCAGTGCTAGAGATCCCCTCATAGAGGCCTTC. The chain links TRBV20-1 to TRBJ2-1; D is uncertain. The CDR3 consists of 11 residues. Looked up from germline, CDR1 is DFQATT and CDR2 is SNEGSKA (reference sequence).

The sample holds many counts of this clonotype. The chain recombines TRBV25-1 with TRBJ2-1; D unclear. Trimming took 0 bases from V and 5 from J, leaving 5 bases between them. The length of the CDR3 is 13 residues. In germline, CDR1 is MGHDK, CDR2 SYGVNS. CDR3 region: CASSEYEDNEQFF. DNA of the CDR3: TGTGCCAGCAGTGAATATGAAGACAATGAGCAGTTCTTC.

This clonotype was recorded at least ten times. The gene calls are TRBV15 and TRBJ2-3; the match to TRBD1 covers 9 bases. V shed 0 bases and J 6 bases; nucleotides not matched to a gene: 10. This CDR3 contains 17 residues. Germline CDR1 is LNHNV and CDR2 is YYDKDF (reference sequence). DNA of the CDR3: TGTGCCACCAGCAGAGATCGCAGGACAGGGGTGGGGGATACGCAGTATTTT. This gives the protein CATSRDRRTGVGDTQYF.

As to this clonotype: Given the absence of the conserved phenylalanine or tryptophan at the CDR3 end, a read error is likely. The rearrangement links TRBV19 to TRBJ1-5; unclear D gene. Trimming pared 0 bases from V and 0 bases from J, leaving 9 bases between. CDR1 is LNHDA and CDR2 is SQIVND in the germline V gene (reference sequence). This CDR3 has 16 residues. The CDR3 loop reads CASSIEGSYSNQPQHS. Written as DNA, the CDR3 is TGTGCCAGTAGTATAGAGGGGTCCTATAGCAATCAGCCCCAGCATTCT.

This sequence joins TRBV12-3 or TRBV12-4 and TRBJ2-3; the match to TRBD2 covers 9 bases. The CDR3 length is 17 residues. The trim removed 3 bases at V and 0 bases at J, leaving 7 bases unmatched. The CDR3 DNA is TGTGCCAGCAGTTTGGTGGCGGGGGGGCTGAGCACAGATACGCAGTATTTT. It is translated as CASSLVAGGLSTDTQYF.

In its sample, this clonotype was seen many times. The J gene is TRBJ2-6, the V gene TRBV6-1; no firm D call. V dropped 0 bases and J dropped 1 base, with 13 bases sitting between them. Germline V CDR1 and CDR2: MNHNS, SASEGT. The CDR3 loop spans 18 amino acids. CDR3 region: CASSEAGQYKSGANVLTF. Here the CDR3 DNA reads TGTGCCAGCAGTGAAGCTGGCCAGTATAAATCTGGGGCCAACGTCCTGACTTTC.

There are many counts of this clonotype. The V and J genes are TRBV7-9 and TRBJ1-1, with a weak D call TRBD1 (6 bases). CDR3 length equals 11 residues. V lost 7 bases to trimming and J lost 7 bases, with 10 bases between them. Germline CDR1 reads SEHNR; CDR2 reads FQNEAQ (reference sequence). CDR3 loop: CASIEQGEAFF. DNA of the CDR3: TGTGCCAGCATTGAACAGGGTGAAGCTTTCTTT.

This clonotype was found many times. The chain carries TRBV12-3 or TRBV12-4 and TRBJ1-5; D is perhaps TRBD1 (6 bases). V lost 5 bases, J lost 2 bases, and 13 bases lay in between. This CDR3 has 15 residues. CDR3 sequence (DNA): TGTGCCAGCAGTCTAGGGGGAACGGGCAATCAGCCCCAGCATTTT. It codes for CASSLGGTGNQPQHF.